The 27 T cell receptor beta chains listed next were all sequenced from one sample in a study of shared clonotypes between healthy human individuals. The repertoire was sequenced with immunoSEQ multiplex PCR; TCRdb's copy has only in-frame clones and lacks some. Here the sample spans around 1.9 million clones, more than 85% being singletons. Naive CD8 cells lacked CD45RO, underwent positive selection for CCR7 and left out terminally differentiated effector memory CD45RA+ cells. Input material: naive CD8+ T cells from PBMCs. These receptors all come from a young man in good health. Some clones in this sample may be carry-over from other donors' samples.

In DNA, the CDR3 is TGTGCCAGCAGCACCTCAACTTTACCACGCAACGAGCAGTACTTC. This codes for CASSTSTLPRNEQYF. The chain links TRBV28 to TRBJ2-7; D unresolved. Trimming took 6 bases from V and 5 from J, leaving 20 bases between them. The CDR3 covers 15 residues. Germline V lookup: CDR1 MDHEN, CDR2 SYDVKM.

The chain has TRBV14 and TRBJ2-3; no firm D call. The CDR3 has 16 amino acids. Germline assignment: CDR1 SGHDN and CDR2 FVKESK. The ends were cut back, 0 bases at V and 3 bases at J, with 13 bases in the middle. CDR3 protein: CASSQDHLLATDTQYF. CDR3 DNA: TGTGCCAGCAGCCAAGATCACCTCTTAGCAACAGATACGCAGTATTTT.

The genes are TRBV5-1 and TRBJ2-7, with D possibly matching TRBD1 (5 bases). V was shortened by 1 base and J by 0 bases, with 11 bases between the two germline ends. There are 15 residues in the CDR3. From germline, CDR1 is SGHRS and CDR2 YFSETQ. In DNA form, the CDR3 reads TGCGCCAGCAGCTTGCGAAGGGGCAGCTCCTACGAGCAGTACTTC. Translating gives CASSLRRGSSYEQYF. The variable domain in full, with the rest retrieved from reference TRBV5-1 and TRBJ2-7, is KAGVTQTPRYLIKTRGQQVTLSCSPISGHRSVSWYQQTPGQGLQFLFEYFSETQRNKGNFPGRFSGRQFSNSRSEMNVSTLELGDSALYLCASSLRRGSSYEQYFGPGTRLTVT.

The genes are TRBV13 and TRBJ2-7, with TRBD2 identical over 9 bases. V lost 5 bases to trimming and J lost 6 bases; unmatched junction nucleotides: 11. There are 15 residues in the CDR3. Germline V gene lookup returns CDR1 PRHDT and CDR2 FYEKMQ (reference sequence). The CDR3 protein is CASSLEAGGKAEQYF. The DNA of the CDR3 is TGTGCCAGCAGCCTAGAGGCGGGGGGGAAGGCCGAGCAGTACTTC.

In its sample, this clone was seen a few times. V is TRBV4-2 and J is TRBJ2-7, with 7 bases fitting TRBD2. CDR3 length: 12 amino acids. Germline CDR1 reads LGHNA; CDR2 reads YNFKEQ. Germline trimming cut 6 bases from V and 3 bases from J; bases unmatched to any gene: 2. The CDR3 region is CASRGGSYEQYF. The CDR3 region has the DNA TGTGCCAGCAGGGGCGGGAGCTACGAGCAGTACTTC.

The chain is built from TRBV5-5 and TRBJ2-7; 8 bases align to TRBD1. The trim removed 3 bases at V and 4 bases at J, leaving 9 bases unmatched. This CDR3 contains 15 residues. CDR1 SGHKS and CDR2 YYEKEE come from the germline V gene (reference sequence). The chain's CDR3 is CASSYTGQAIYEQYF. The CDR3 nucleotides are TGTGCCAGCAGCTACACGGGACAGGCCATTTACGAGCAGTACTTC.

Comment on this clone: The same CDR3 arises from other DNA sequences in this sample as well. V usage is TRBV7-9 and J usage is TRBJ2-1, with TRBD2 matching over 8 bases. The CDR3 spans 15 residues. Germline V gene sequence: CDR1 SEHNR, CDR2 FQNEAQ (reference sequence). Losses at the gene ends were 1 base for V and 4 bases for J; bases not matched to a gene: 3. In nucleotides, the CDR3 is TGTGCCAGCAGCTTAGGAACTAGCGGATACAATGAGCAGTTCTTC. Amino acid sequence: CASSLGTSGYNEQFF.

CDR3 sequence reads: CASSLLRDRAYEQYF. In DNA, the CDR3 is TGTGCCAGCAGTCTTCTACGGGACAGGGCCTACGAGCAGTACTTC. This chain uses TRBV28 with TRBJ2-7, with 9 bases aligning to TRBD1. Germline CDR1 reads MDHEN; CDR2 reads SYDVKM. CDR3 size: 15 residues. Trimming took 5 bases from V and 2 from J; bases not matched to a gene: 7. The variable domain in full, with the rest retrieved from reference TRBV28 and TRBJ2-7, is DVKVTQSSRYLVKRTGEKVFLECVQDMDHENMFWYRQDPGLGLRLIYFSYDVKMKEKGDIPEGYSVSREKKERFSLILESASTNQTSMYLCASSLLRDRAYEQYFGPGTRLTVT.

V gene TRBV10-3 combines with J gene TRBJ2-7; D is perhaps TRBD2 (5 bases). This CDR3 has 15 amino acids. V lost 0 bases and J lost 5, with 14 bases in between. Germline V gene sequence: CDR1 ENHRY, CDR2 SYGVKD. The CDR3 DNA follows: TGTGCCATCAGTGAGTCGAATCGGGATTTAAACGAGCAGTACTTC. Translating it yields CAISESNRDLNEQYF.

The chain uses TRBV4-1 and TRBJ2-7, with D unresolved. V was trimmed by 2 bases and J by 4 bases, leaving 9 bases between them. Per germline, CDR1 MGHRA and CDR2 YSYEKL. The CDR3 length is 13 residues. Written as DNA, the CDR3 is TGCGCCAGCAGCCAACGACTCGATTACGAGCAGTACTTC. Its protein product is CASSQRLDYEQYF.

The rearrangement uses TRBV13 and TRBJ2-1; D possibly corresponds to TRBD1 (5 bases). The CDR3 is 13 residues long. Germline V gene lookup returns CDR1 PRHDT and CDR2 FYEKMQ (reference sequence). V lost 2 bases to trimming and J lost 9 bases, with 11 bases between them. CDR3 sequence (DNA): TGTGCCAGCAGCTTACCCGAAGGGGCTGAGCAGTTCTTC. Amino acid sequence: CASSLPEGAEQFF.

This clone was picked up one time. V gene TRBV5-1 combines with J gene TRBJ1-1; D ambiguous. Trimming took 0 bases from V and 0 from J, leaving 9 bases between them. The CDR3 loop spans 15 amino acids. CDR1 is SGHRS, CDR2 YFSETQ, per germline. CDR3 residues: CASSLVSEMNTEAFF. The CDR3 DNA is TGCGCCAGCAGCTTGGTATCCGAAATGAACACTGAAGCTTTCTTT.

The chain uses TRBV27 and TRBJ2-3; D possibly corresponds to TRBD1 (6 bases). The germline V gene encodes CDR1 MNHEY and CDR2 SMNVEV (reference sequence). V gave up 1 base and J gave up 3 bases, with 14 bases separating them. The CDR3 runs to 16 residues. The CDR3 spells CASSLLRTGMTDTQYF. The DNA of the CDR3 is TGTGCCAGCAGTTTATTGCGTACAGGGATGACAGATACGCAGTATTTT.

The genes are TRBV5-4 and TRBJ2-5, with 8 bases that match TRBD2. Looked up from germline, CDR1 is SGHNT and CDR2 is YYREEE (reference sequence). Unmatched junction bases numbered 7, after V lost 3 bases and J lost 3 bases. CDR3 length: 15 amino acids. CDR3 in DNA: TGTGCCAGCAGCTGGCGGCGGGAGGTGGAAGAGACCCAGTACTTC. It is translated as CASSWRREVEETQYF.

The chain has TRBV7-9 and TRBJ1-1; D is uncertain. V lost 5 bases and J lost 6, with 13 bases in between. Germline assignment: CDR1 SEHNR and CDR2 FQNEAQ (reference sequence). CDR3 size: 13 residues. Here the CDR3 reads CASSPRGQPEAFF. CDR3 in DNA: TGTGCCAGCAGCCCCCGAGGGCAGCCTGAAGCTTTCTTT.

This rearrangement joins TRBV15 to TRBJ2-3; the D gene could be TRBD1 or TRBD2 (6 bases each). Germline lookup yields CDR1 LNHNV and CDR2 YYDKDF (reference sequence). CDR3 size: 15 residues. V lost 1 base and J 4 bases, leaving 12 bases between the germline ends. CDR3: CATSRAGAPADTQYF. The CDR3 DNA is TGTGCCACCAGCAGAGCGGGGGCTCCGGCAGATACGCAGTATTTT.

This chain uses TRBV12-1 with TRBJ2-7. TRBV12-1 is recorded as a pseudogene. This CDR3 comprises 16 residues. CDR3: CAFIGELGRIAYEQYF. The CDR3 DNA reads TGTGCCTTCATAGGGGAACTAGGAAGAATAGCGTACGAGCAGTACTTC.

V gene TRBV11-2 combines with J gene TRBJ1-1; D may be TRBD1 (6 bases). The CDR3 has 17 amino acids. V gave up 5 bases and J gave up 6 bases, with 25 bases separating them. Germline V gene sequence: CDR1 SGHAT, CDR2 FQNNGV. CDR3 residues: CASSPPLWTALGAEAFF. The CDR3 DNA follows: TGTGCCAGCAGCCCACCTCTTTGGACAGCCTTGGGAGCTGAAGCTTTCTTT.

The gene calls are TRBV27 and TRBJ1-1; unclear D gene. This CDR3 comprises 14 residues. Trimming took 3 bases from V and 4 from J, leaving 12 bases between them. CDR1 and CDR2 from the germline V gene are MNHEY and SMNVEV (reference sequence). CDR3: CASSLVATGTEAFF. Here the CDR3 DNA reads TGTGCCAGCAGTTTGGTGGCCACGGGCACTGAAGCTTTCTTT.

The chain has TRBV9 and TRBJ2-7; 9 bases line up with TRBD2. CDR3 length: 15 amino acids. Germline-derived CDR1 and CDR2 are SGDLS and YYNGEE. V dropped 0 bases and J dropped 4; count of bases not matched to a gene: 5. The CDR3 bases are TGTGCCAGCAGCGTAGCTGCGGGAGGGCCGTACGAGCAGTACTTC. Translating gives CASSVAAGGPYEQYF.

The chain links TRBV4-2 to TRBJ2-7; D is unresolved. CDR1 is LGHNA and CDR2 is YNFKEQ in the germline V gene. The CDR3 is 14 residues long. V lost 1 base and J 1 base, leaving 8 bases between the germline ends. The CDR3 reads CASSQGKWSYEQYF. The CDR3 region has the DNA TGTGCCAGCAGCCAAGGCAAATGGTCCTACGAGCAGTACTTC.

The V and J genes are TRBV21-1 and TRBJ2-3; the table's D call of TRBD1 was not tested on the DNA. TRBV21-1 is flagged as a pseudogene. The CDR3 extends over 14 amino acids. The CDR3 loop reads CASSSPTATDTQYF. In DNA form, the CDR3 reads TGTGCCAGCAGCAGTCCGACAGCCACAGATACGCAGTATTTT.

As regards this clone: In the same sample, other DNA sequences code for this CDR3. V gene TRBV9 combines with J gene TRBJ2-2; D gene unclear. From germline, CDR1 is SGDLS and CDR2 YYNGEE. The CDR3 is made up of 12 amino acids. V shed 4 bases and J shed 6 bases, with 7 bases lying between them. CDR3 sequence (DNA): TGTGCCAGCAGCCCGGGTGCCGGGGAGCTGTTTTTT. Protein sequence: CASSPGAGELFF. The full variable domain, completed using reference TRBV9 and TRBJ2-2, is DSGVTQTPKHLITATGQRVTLRCSPRSGDLSVYWYQQSLDQGLQFLIQYYNGEERAKGNILERFSAQQFPDLHSELNLSSLELGDSALYFCASSPGAGELFFGEGSRLTVL.

This chain connects TRBV28 to TRBJ2-3, with D perhaps matching TRBD1 (5 bases). This CDR3 has 15 amino acids. Trimming stripped 1 base from V and 2 bases from J, with 10 bases between. The germline gives CDR1 MDHEN, CDR2 SYDVKM. The CDR3 DNA is TGTGCCAGCAGTTTATCAGGGTCCAACACAGATACGCAGTATTTT. Translating gives CASSLSGSNTDTQYF.

The chain joins TRBV11-2 to TRBJ1-5, with D unclear. CDR1 and CDR2 from the germline V gene are SGHAT and FQNNGV. The CDR3 extends over 15 amino acids. Trimming took 0 bases from V and 6 from J, leaving 12 bases between them. CDR3 coding DNA: TGTGCCAGCAGCTTAGATCTCTGGGATCGTCAGCCCCAGCATTTT. Its protein is CASSLDLWDRQPQHF.

Only one count was recorded for this clone. V gene TRBV27 combines with J gene TRBJ2-2, with D unresolved. V gave up 5 bases and J gave up 5 bases, with 6 bases separating them. The CDR3 extends over 12 amino acids. CDR1 is MNHEY, CDR2 SMNVEV, per germline (reference sequence). CDR3 nucleotide sequence: TGTGCCAGCAGTCCAGAGACCGGGGAGCTGTTTTTT. Its protein is CASSPETGELFF.

CDR3 protein: CAAGEPGLAGDKATDTQYF. Here the CDR3 DNA reads TGTGCCGCCGGCGAGCCGGGACTAGCGGGAGATAAGGCTACAGATACGCAGTATTTT. The chain combines TRBV19 with TRBJ2-3, with 14 positions matching TRBD2. V lost 11 bases to trimming and J lost 3 bases; unmatched junction nucleotides: 19. Germline CDR1 is LNHDA and CDR2 is SQIVND (reference sequence). The CDR3 runs to 19 residues.